The entry below gives a single T cell receptor (beta chain) sequence along with its context. This entry is derived from a study of T cell responses to AZD1222 COVID-19 vaccine. Using immunoSEQ multiplex PCR, the repertoire was profiled, and TCRdb retains in-frame clones only, with some absent. Altogether some 110,000 clones are present, more than 65% being singletons, with the ten largest covering around a tenth. The germline gives CDR1 LGHDT, CDR2 YNNKEL (reference sequence). V lost 5 bases, J lost 6 bases, and 16 bases stayed unmatched. This CDR3 is 18 amino acids long. This specimen was peripheral blood, taken on day 0 of AZD1222 vaccination. The J gene is TRBJ1-4, the V gene TRBV3-1 (or the pseudogene TRBV3-2), with TRBD1 identical over 9 bases. The source is an adult in good health. As DNA, the CDR3 is TGTGCCAGCAGCGGACGGCACGGACAGGGGCATTGGGATGAAAAACTGTTTTTT. As protein: CASSGRHGQGHWDEKLFF.